A single sample gave rise to the 24 T cell receptor beta chains below, sequenced in a study of T cells in Graves' hyperthyroidism and ophthalmopathy (dated by TCRdb to between 2019 and 2020). The method behind the library was multiplex PCR. The instrument given in TCRdb is Illumina HiSeq 2000. The TCR beta CDR3 regions were amplified from RNA transcripts. A first-round RT-PCR of the TCR CDR3 used the HTBI primer set with the Qiagen OneStep RT-PCR kit. Through fastp at Q25 and MiXCR, TCRdb rebuilt clones from the public reads, retaining in-frame beta chains. Every CDR3 protein is listed once, alongside the most common genes and DNA of its rows. This sample is represented by hundreds of thousands of distinct CDR3 sequences; less than 45% of them were singletons. Together, the top ten hold 7% to 7.5% of the sample. The source material was peripheral blood or thyroid tissue (not recorded which). The receptors shown here come from an adult man with Graves' disease, either hyperthyroidism or ophthalmopathy (not recorded which).

There are a few counts of this clonotype. The V gene is TRBV2, the J gene TRBJ1-4, with TRBD1 identical over 10 bases. The CDR3 has 16 residues. Germline V CDR1 and CDR2: SNHLY, FYNNEI. The trim removed 6 bases at V and 3 bases at J, leaving 7 bases unmatched. The CDR3 DNA reads TGTGCCAGCAGAAGACAGGGGGCGATGGCTAATGAAAAACTGTTTTTT. As protein: CASRRQGAMANEKLFF.

Here the CDR3 DNA reads TGTGCCAGCAGTGACTCCTTGTGGGACAGGGTGGCGGATCAGCCCCAGCATTTT. Amino acid sequence: CASSDSLWDRVADQPQHF. The gene calls are TRBV2 and TRBJ1-5, with TRBD1 matching over 9 bases. With 3 bases clipped from V and 5 bases from J, the junction kept 14 bases outside the gene matches. Germline-derived CDR1 and CDR2 are SNHLY and FYNNEI. The CDR3 covers 18 residues.

In the case of this clonotype: Compared with germline, one end of the junction differs, possibly owing to a read error. The V gene is TRBV20-1, the J gene TRBJ2-5; 7 nucleotides match TRBD1. CDR1 is DFQATT and CDR2 is SNEGSKA in the germline V gene (reference sequence). The CDR3 has 15 amino acids. This CDR3 reads CSARDGTDIQEAQYF. In DNA, the CDR3 is TGCAGTGCTAGAGATGGGACAGACATACAAGAGGCCCAGTACTTC.

This chain links TRBV14 with TRBJ2-6; the D is unclear. CDR3 size: 16 residues. V was shortened by 4 bases and J by 1 base, with 11 bases between the two germline ends. In germline, CDR1 is SGHDN, CDR2 FVKESK. CDR3 sequence reads: CASSPRTFSGANVLTF. The CDR3 bases are TGTGCCAGCAGCCCTCGTACCTTTTCTGGGGCCAACGTCCTGACTTTC. Based on the CDR3 plus reference TRBV14 and TRBJ2-6, the full variable domain is EAGVTQFPSHSVIEKGQTVTLRCDPISGHDNLYWYRRVMGKEIKFLLHFVKESKQDESGMPNNRFLAERTGGTYSTLKVQPAELEDSGVYFCASSPRTFSGANVLTFGAGSRLTVL.

The chain employs TRBV7-9 and TRBJ2-7, with D perhaps TRBD2 (5 bases). The CDR3 sequence is 15 residues long. In germline, CDR1 is SEHNR, CDR2 FQNEAQ (reference sequence). Trimming took off 1 base at V and 3 bases at J, with 13 bases between the two ends. The CDR3 nucleotides are TGTGCCAGCAGCTTAGGGCCAACCGGGGACTACGAGCAGTACTTC. Its protein is CASSLGPTGDYEQYF.

The rearrangement joins TRBV6-5 to TRBJ2-7; D is perhaps TRBD1 or TRBD2 (5 bases each). The CDR3 has 13 amino acids. CDR1 and CDR2 (germline): MNHEY, SVGAGI. Trimming pared 10 bases from V and 3 bases from J, leaving 16 bases between. This CDR3 is CATTGTAIYEQYF. In nucleotides, the CDR3 is TGTGCCACCACGGGGACGGCGATCTACGAGCAGTACTTC.

The gene calls are TRBV11-2 and TRBJ1-5, with a possible D match to TRBD1 (5 bases). Per germline, CDR1 SGHAT and CDR2 FQNNGV. The length of the CDR3 is 17 residues. V was clipped by 5 bases and J by 0 bases, with 17 bases between them. The DNA for the CDR3 is TGTGCCAGCAGCCTAGCAGACAGTGCCTATAGCAATCAGCCCCAGCATTTT. Translation gives CASSLADSAYSNQPQHF.

V gene TRBV19 combines with J gene TRBJ2-7; possible D gene TRBD1, 5 bases. The CDR3 sequence is 14 residues long. V gave up 2 bases and J gave up 6 bases, with 14 bases separating them. Germline-derived CDR1 and CDR2 are LNHDA and SQIVND (reference sequence). CDR3 sequence reads: CASSIPQGFSEQYF. Written as DNA, the CDR3 is TGTGCCAGTAGTATACCCCAGGGATTCTCCGAGCAGTACTTC.

This clonotype turned up a few times. This chain connects TRBV7-2 to TRBJ1-1; perhaps TRBD1 as D (5 bases). The germline V and J ends were trimmed by 3 bases and 4 bases, with 12 bases remaining between them. The CDR3 contains 14 residues. Germline loops: CDR1 SGHTA, CDR2 FQGNSA. CDR3 loop: CASSFGREGTEAFF. The CDR3 DNA reads TGTGCCAGCAGCTTCGGCAGGGAGGGCACTGAAGCTTTCTTT.

This chain links TRBV24-1 with TRBJ2-5; D is possibly TRBD1 (5 bases). The CDR3 contains 14 residues. The V and J ends lost 4 bases and 5 bases respectively, with 13 bases between them. Germline CDR1 reads KGHDR; CDR2 reads SFDVKD. In DNA form, the CDR3 reads TGTGCCACCAGTGAGATGGGGCGCCGGGAGACCCAGTACTTC. Its protein is CATSEMGRRETQYF.

In its sample, this clonotype was seen many times. The chain couples TRBV2 to TRBJ2-5; D could derive from TRBD1 or TRBD2 (5 bases each). Germline V gene lookup returns CDR1 SNHLY and CDR2 FYNNEI. CDR3 length equals 14 residues. V was clipped by 5 bases and J by 9 bases, with 19 bases between them. The CDR3 protein is CASSPRTGQGAQYF. As DNA, the CDR3 is TGTGCCAGCAGTCCACGGACTGGCCAAGGGGCCCAGTACTTC.

Only a few counts were recorded for this clonotype. The CDR3: CASRPAGSNQPQHF. The CDR3 nucleotides are TGTGCCAGCAGACCAGCGGGTAGCAATCAGCCCCAGCATTTT. The genes are TRBV19 and TRBJ1-5; D call uncertain. The CDR3 contains 14 residues. Trimming removed 9 bases at V and 0 bases at J, with 12 bases between. From germline, CDR1 is LNHDA and CDR2 SQIVND (reference sequence).

At least ten counts were recorded for this clonotype. The rearrangement uses TRBV20-1 and TRBJ2-5; TRBD2 agrees at 7 bases. This CDR3 region has 14 residues. CDR1 and CDR2 from the germline V gene are DFQATT and SNEGSKA (reference sequence). V was pared by 3 bases and J by 0 bases, with 4 bases of the junction left unmatched. In DNA form, the CDR3 reads TGCAGTGCTAGTTCAGCGGGGTACCAAGAGACCCAGTACTTC. Translation gives CSASSAGYQETQYF.

V is TRBV29-1 and J is TRBJ2-7; 10 bases are shared with TRBD2. The germline gives CDR1 SQVTM, CDR2 ANQGSEA. J lost 8 bases, V lost 5 bases, and 9 bases had no gene match. This CDR3 contains 13 residues. The CDR3 DNA sequence: TGCAGCGTTCCCAACGGGACTAGCGAGAAGCAGTACTTC. This encodes CSVPNGTSEKQYF.

Many counts were recorded for this clonotype. The chain is built from TRBV25-1 and TRBJ1-1, with no clear D. Looked up from germline, CDR1 is MGHDK and CDR2 is SYGVNS. This CDR3 spans 12 amino acids. V gave up 1 base and J gave up 5 bases, with 5 bases separating them. CDR3 region: CASSESSTEAFF. The CDR3 DNA reads TGTGCCAGCAGTGAATCCAGTACTGAAGCTTTCTTT.

The rearrangement joins TRBV13 to TRBJ1-5, with D possibly TRBD1 on 6 matching bases. V lost 2 bases and J 7 bases, leaving 12 bases between the germline ends. The CDR3 contains 14 residues. Germline lookup yields CDR1 PRHDT and CDR2 FYEKMQ (reference sequence). CDR3 loop: CASSLRGAGQPQHF. The CDR3 DNA sequence: TGTGCCAGCAGCTTAAGGGGGGCAGGGCAGCCCCAGCATTTT.

This clonotype appeared a single time. The chain has TRBV7-8 and TRBJ1-5, with D possibly being TRBD1 (5 bases). The CDR3 runs to 17 residues. Trimming pared 1 base from V and 6 bases from J, leaving 19 bases between. Germline lookup yields CDR1 SGHVS and CDR2 FQNEAQ. Here the CDR3 reads CASSLGGWAGQGQPQHF. In nucleotides, the CDR3 is TGTGCCAGCAGCTTAGGGGGGTGGGCAGGCCAAGGTCAGCCCCAGCATTTT. Filled out from reference TRBV7-8 and TRBJ1-5, the complete variable domain reads GAGVSQSPRYKVAKRGQDVALRCDPISGHVSLFWYQQALGQGPEFLTYFQNEAQLDKSGLPSDRFFAERPEGSVSTLKIQRTQQEDSAVYLCASSLGGWAGQGQPQHFGDGTRLSIL.

The V and J genes are TRBV10-3 and TRBJ1-1, with D tentatively TRBD1 (5 bases). Looked up from germline, CDR1 is ENHRY and CDR2 is SYGVKD. The CDR3 spans 13 residues. Trimming left V 10 bases short and J 7 bases short, with 19 bases between. CDR3: CATRRDSDGEAFF. DNA of the CDR3: TGTGCCACCCGCCGAGACAGCGACGGTGAAGCTTTCTTT.

Note on this clonotype: Possible read error: a much larger clone is one base away. V and J are TRBV5-1 and TRBJ2-7; D perhaps matches TRBD1 (6 bases). The germline V gene encodes CDR1 SGHRS and CDR2 YFSETQ. CDR3 length equals 15 residues. Trimming shortened V by 2 bases and J by 3 bases, and 15 bases separated the two germline ends. The DNA of the CDR3 is TGCGCCAGCAGCTTTACTATCGGGACAAACTACGAGCAGTACTTC. It codes for CASSFTIGTNYEQYF.

This chain links TRBV19 with TRBJ2-7; 7 nucleotides match TRBD1. Germline V gene data show CDR1 as LNHDA and CDR2 as SQIVND (reference sequence). With V trimmed by 7 bases and J by 2 bases, 8 bases remained unmatched. The CDR3 covers 14 residues. CDR3 protein: CASTQGTDPYEQYF. DNA for the CDR3: TGTGCCAGTACCCAAGGGACAGACCCCTACGAGCAGTACTTC.

This clonotype has only a few counts. The chain employs TRBV19 and TRBJ2-7; 8 bases line up with TRBD2. CDR3 length equals 16 residues. Per the germline V gene, CDR1 is LNHDA and CDR2 is SQIVND (reference sequence). The V gene end was trimmed by 0 bases and the J gene end by 2 bases; junction bases not matched to a gene: 6. The CDR3 loop is CASSIDAAGVPYEQYF. The DNA for the CDR3 is TGTGCCAGTAGTATAGATGCAGCGGGAGTTCCCTACGAGCAGTACTTC.

This clonotype showed up many times. The chain recombines TRBV7-8 with TRBJ2-6, with D perhaps TRBD1 or TRBD2 (6 bases each). The germline V gene has CDR1 SGHVS and CDR2 FQNEAQ. V lost 3 bases and J 2 bases, leaving 14 bases between the germline ends. CDR3 length: 17 amino acids. CDR3 residues: CASSFLQGGAGANVLTF. In nucleotides, the CDR3 is TGTGCCAGCAGCTTTTTACAGGGAGGCGCTGGGGCCAACGTCCTGACTTTC.

The chain employs TRBV2 and TRBJ1-5, with D hard to call. CDR3 length: 15 residues. The V end was cut by 6 bases, the J end by 4 bases, with 16 bases between. CDR1 SNHLY and CDR2 FYNNEI come from the germline V gene. The CDR3 here is CASSQGRGQNQPQHF. The DNA of the CDR3 is TGTGCCAGCAGCCAAGGGCGGGGTCAGAATCAGCCCCAGCATTTT.

V and J are TRBV10-3 and TRBJ1-2, with D maybe TRBD1 (6 bases). The V and J ends lost 10 bases and 3 bases respectively, with 18 bases between them. The germline CDR1 and CDR2 sequences are ENHRY and SYGVKD. This CDR3 is built from 14 residues. CDR3 DNA sequence: TGTGCCAGCAGAAGCCCTGGACAGCACTATGGCTACACCTTC. This encodes CASRSPGQHYGYTF.